The 17 T cell receptor beta chains below all came from one sample that was sequenced in a study of T-cell memory formation after mild COVID-19. TCRdb ran MiXCR on the 5' RACE reads and lists one entry per CDR3 protein. Among hundreds of thousands of distinct CDR3 sequences listed, approximately 25% were seen once. The source material was PBMCs or a T cell subset sorted from them (not recorded which). All receptors come from an adult woman who had mild COVID-19 (a few samples of this study predate the infection). Cell type and time point are not known.

The rearrangement links TRBV29-1 to TRBJ1-1; D not certain. Germline V gene lookup returns CDR1 SQVTM and CDR2 ANQGSEA. The CDR3 totals 10 residues. V shed 5 bases and J shed 2 bases, with 3 bases lying between them. The CDR3 DNA reads TGCAGCGTTCAAAACACTGAAGCTTTCTTT. Translated, it gives CSVQNTEAFF.

This clonotype turned up a few times. The V call is TRBV5-1, the J call TRBJ2-7, with TRBD2 matching 16 bases. Germline-derived CDR1 and CDR2 are SGHRS and YFSETQ. The ends lost 4 bases at V and 6 bases at J; junction bases unmatched: 7. The CDR3 contains 16 residues. The CDR3 is CASSQGLAGGPGEQYF. CDR3 nucleotides: TGCGCCAGCAGCCAGGGACTAGCGGGAGGGCCAGGCGAGCAGTACTTC.

The chain employs TRBV3-1 and TRBJ1-6; D is unclear. V dropped 4 bases and J dropped 1 base, with 17 bases sitting between them. Germline V gene sequence: CDR1 LGHDT, CDR2 YNNKEL (reference sequence). The CDR3 loop spans 18 amino acids. The CDR3 bases are TGTGCCAGCAGCCCTCGACGAAGGGATGTTTCCTATAATTCACCCCTCCACTTT. Translation: CASSPRRRDVSYNSPLHF.

The rearrangement links TRBV7-6 to TRBJ2-1; the D call may be TRBD1 or TRBD2 (5 bases each). This CDR3 region has 15 residues. The germline V gene has CDR1 SGHVS and CDR2 FNYEAQ. The V end lost 1 base, the J end lost 0 bases, and 7 bases lay between the germline ends. The chain's CDR3 is CASSLVGDSYNEQFF. CDR3 DNA: TGTGCCAGCAGCTTAGTGGGGGACTCCTACAATGAGCAGTTCTTC.

This clonotype has more than one count but fewer than ten. V and J are TRBV2 and TRBJ1-5; D gene unclear. The V gene's germline CDR1 is SNHLY and CDR2 FYNNEI. The CDR3 spans 17 residues. Trimming removed 7 bases from V and 0 bases from J, with 19 bases in between. The DNA for the CDR3 is TGTGCCAGCAAGGGTATTACCGCTATCGATAGCAATCAGCCCCAGCATTTT. Translated, it gives CASKGITAIDSNQPQHF.

This clonotype came up many times. V usage is TRBV30 and J usage is TRBJ1-1; TRBD1 is a possible D gene (5 bases). CDR1 and CDR2 from the germline V gene are GTSNPN and SVGIG (reference sequence). The CDR3 totals 13 residues. Trimming removed 2 bases at V and 2 bases at J, with 9 bases between. The DNA of the CDR3 is TGTGCCTGGAGTACAGGACTAAACACTGAAGCTTTCTTT. Translating it yields CAWSTGLNTEAFF.

The rearrangement links TRBV30 to TRBJ2-1, with 9 bases identical to TRBD2. CDR3 length equals 17 residues. Germline trimming cut 3 bases from V and 0 bases from J; bases unmatched to any gene: 9. The V gene's germline CDR1 is GTSNPN and CDR2 SVGIG (reference sequence). CDR3 region: CAWSASGAYRSYNEQFF. For the CDR3, the DNA is TGTGCCTGGAGCGCTAGCGGGGCATATCGCTCCTACAATGAGCAGTTCTTC.

This clonotype was picked up many times. V usage is TRBV5-1 and J usage is TRBJ2-5, with 9 bases lining up with TRBD2. CDR3 length: 16 amino acids. With V trimmed by 3 bases and J by 3 bases, 9 bases remained unmatched. The germline CDR1 and CDR2 sequences are SGHRS and YFSETQ. CDR3 coding DNA: TGCGCCAGCAGCTCGCACATCAAGCGGGGGGAAGAGACCCAGTACTTC. Translating gives CASSSHIKRGEETQYF.

This sequence joins TRBV11-2 and TRBJ2-1; TRBD1 matches at 7 bases. The junction had 15 bases not matched to a gene; V was cut back by 4 bases and J by 3 bases. Germline V gives CDR1 SGHAT, CDR2 FQNNGV. The CDR3 covers 18 residues. Written as DNA, the CDR3 is TGTGCCAGCAGCTCTCTCAACTTTACAGGGGTCTTCTACAATGAGCAGTTCTTC. Its protein is CASSSLNFTGVFYNEQFF. The full variable domain, completed using reference TRBV11-2 and TRBJ2-1, is EAGVAQSPRYKIIEKRQSVAFWCNPISGHATLYWYQQILGQGPKLLIQFQNNGVVDDSQLPKDRFSAERLKGVDSTLKIQPAKLEDSAVYLCASSSLNFTGVFYNEQFFGPGTRLTVL.

This clonotype was recorded a few times. The chain is built from TRBV7-2 and TRBJ2-7; no definite D call. The ends were cut back, 2 bases at V and 3 bases at J, with 11 bases in the middle. The CDR3 spans 14 residues. Germline CDR1 reads SGHTA; CDR2 reads FQGNSA. CDR3 sequence: CASSLSPGRYEQYF. In nucleotides, the CDR3 is TGTGCCAGCAGCTTATCTCCGGGTCGCTACGAGCAGTACTTC.

This clonotype was detected only a few times. This chain links TRBV20-1 with TRBJ1-5; a weak D match, TRBD1 (6 bases). The CDR3 sequence is 13 residues long. Germline V gives CDR1 DFQATT, CDR2 SNEGSKA (reference sequence). Trimming left V 3 bases short and J 5 bases short, with 11 bases between. The CDR3: CSASAQGDQPQHF. CDR3 nucleotides: TGCAGTGCTAGCGCACAGGGTGATCAGCCCCAGCATTTT.

This clonotype has only a few counts. V gene TRBV10-3 combines with J gene TRBJ2-7; D perhaps matches TRBD2 (5 bases). This CDR3 contains 13 residues. Per the germline V gene, CDR1 is ENHRY and CDR2 is SYGVKD. Trimming left V 3 bases short and J 3 bases short, with 9 bases between. Written as DNA, the CDR3 is TGTGCCATCAGTGACACTAGGTACTACGAGCAGTACTTC. Translating it yields CAISDTRYYEQYF.

This clonotype was seen a few times. J is TRBJ2-3 and V is TRBV15, with 10 bases fitting TRBD2. The CDR3 spans 15 residues. V dropped 6 bases and J dropped 1; count of bases not matched to a gene: 4. Looked up from germline, CDR1 is LNHNV and CDR2 is YYDKDF (reference sequence). The CDR3 reads CATRLAGIRTDTQYF. CDR3 in DNA: TGTGCCACCAGACTAGCGGGGATACGCACAGATACGCAGTATTTT.

In this sample, this clonotype turned up many times. V gene TRBV20-1 combines with J gene TRBJ2-3; D possibly corresponds to TRBD1 (5 bases). In germline, CDR1 is DFQATT, CDR2 SNEGSKA (reference sequence). This CDR3 comprises 12 residues. Trimming stripped 5 bases from V and 2 bases from J, with 8 bases between. CDR3: CSAARDTDTQYF. CDR3 bases: TGCAGTGCTGCCAGGGACACAGATACGCAGTATTTT.

The chain recombines TRBV7-2 with TRBJ2-3, with 7 bases identical to TRBD2. The CDR3 consists of 15 residues. The J segment lost 0 bases and the V segment lost 5 bases, leaving 5 bases of the junction unmatched. Germline CDR1 is SGHTA and CDR2 is FQGNSA. CDR3 protein: CASSRAGISTDTQYF. In DNA form, the CDR3 reads TGTGCCAGCAGCAGAGCGGGGATAAGCACAGATACGCAGTATTTT.

This clonotype was counted a few times. The V gene is TRBV7-6, the J gene TRBJ2-2; 13 bases agree with TRBD2. J lost 2 bases, V lost 5 bases, and 8 bases had no gene match. CDR3 length: 18 amino acids. The V gene's germline CDR1 is SGHVS and CDR2 FNYEAQ. CDR3 sequence reads: CASSARTSGGRNTGELFF. In nucleotides, the CDR3 is TGTGCCAGCAGCGCTAGGACTAGCGGGGGCCGAAACACCGGGGAGCTGTTTTTT.

The chain uses TRBV5-6 and TRBJ2-5, with 7 bases fitting TRBD1. In germline, CDR1 is SGHDT, CDR2 YYEEEE. The V segment lost 0 bases and the J segment 1 base; nucleotides outside the gene matches: 3. The CDR3 sequence is 15 residues long. The CDR3 sequence: CASSLEGALQETQYF. The DNA for the CDR3 is TGTGCCAGCAGCTTGGAGGGGGCCCTCCAAGAGACCCAGTACTTC.